This T cell receptor beta chain was obtained from a study of T cell responses to AZD1222 COVID-19 vaccine. Method: immunoSEQ multiplex PCR; TCRdb's copy keeps in-frame clones and lacks some. This table holds about 160,000 clones, roughly 86% found once. Trimming pared 8 bases from V and 7 bases from J, leaving 9 bases between. Germline-derived CDR1 and CDR2 are SQVTM and ANQGSEA. The CDR3 covers 10 residues. This specimen was peripheral blood, taken on day 0 of AZD1222 vaccination. This chain connects TRBV29-1 to TRBJ1-5; D uncertain. This sequence was found in an adult in good health. CDR3 in DNA: TGCAGCTCCTACAACCAGCCCCAGCATTTT. The encoded protein is CSSYNQPQHF.